Sequencing of this TCR beta chain was carried out in a study of PD-1 blockade in classical Hodgkin lymphoma (dated by TCRdb to 2020 to 2022). Turning to the overall study: Nivolumab dosing was 3 mg/kg intravenously every 2 weeks, continuing until either disease progression or unacceptable toxicity. The study used TCR beta sequencing and CyTOF to define a peripheral blood immune signature of response to PD-1 blockade in classical Hodgkin lymphoma. The full study reports these points: A significant rise by C4D1 was seen in CD4+ but not CD8+ TCR diversity (p=0.0027 vs p=0.16), with the rise being most apparent in complete responders (p=0.02). Patients starting nivolumab less than 1 year after ASCT had lower diversity and were excluded from later analyses to avoid confounding by immune reconstitution. Among trial patients, those achieving complete response had baseline diversity similar to that of newly diagnosed patients, while diversity was significantly lower in partial responders and progressors. Only a single clinical trial cohort was studied, and what caused the repertoire differences, possibly disease activity or prior therapy, remained undefined. Baseline TCR diversity was reported to be lower in newly diagnosed patients than in healthy donors, and even lower in relapsed/refractory patients.

As to this clone: Its binding antigen is unknown. Base qualities are not at hand, and no much larger clone is one base apart.

The meaning of the sample's time point label: cycle 4 day 1 (C4D1), after around six weeks of nivolumab. Every trial patient had relapsed following autologous stem cell transplantation, and prior brentuximab vedotin exposure was what differed among cohorts A, B and C. The trial cohort was composed of some 57 patients with relapsed/refractory classical Hodgkin lymphoma, for whom complete response, partial response or progressive disease was recorded as best overall response. Single-agent nivolumab was administered to trial patients in the multi-cohort phase II CheckMate 205 trial. An independent review committee assessed best overall response by applying the 2007 International Working Group response criteria. PBMCs from the trial were collected at three points: immediately before nivolumab initiation (C1D1), and during therapy at cycle 2 day 1 and cycle 4 day 1. Peripheral blood was collected in 8 mL Vacutainer Cell Preparation Tubes, from which PBMCs were isolated by centrifugation and then cryopreserved.

The CDR3 has 15 amino acids, counting the end cysteine and phenylalanine. The sequence is cut down to CDR3 DNA, 45 bases in frame from base 1. Here V drops 4 bases and J drops 1 base, and the junction holds 5 bases not matched to any gene. CDR1 and CDR2, per the germline V gene, are MNHEY and SVGAGI. Genomic DNA was isolated using the Qiagen DNeasy kit from unsorted PBMCs as well as from negatively selected CD4+ and CD8+ fractions. TCR beta CDR3 regions were subjected to amplification by immunoSEQ multiplex PCR with primers that anneal to V and J segments. A synthetic immune receptor repertoire was used to minimize amplification bias, and any residual bias was removed computationally once sequencing was done. As for how the authors treated the data: Custom Python scripts were used to quantify repertoire diversity as the Shannon entropy index. Unsorted, CD4+ and CD8+ repertoires were analyzed separately, except in combined analyses where CD4+ and CD8+ sequences were merged in silico. A clone was considered expanded if an increase in frequency of at least 2-fold after treatment relative to C1D1 was found, and a pseudocount of 0.5 was applied to clones undetected at baseline. Singleton clones were defined as clones with 0 or 1 copy at C1D1, and non-singleton clones were defined as clones with 2 or more copies. Clones expanded in unsorted samples were annotated as CD4+, CD8+ or unknown by matching protein sequences in sorted samples from the same patient. Wilcoxon tests on paired samples were used to test diversity changes from C1D1 to C4D1. TCRdb's version of the immuneACCESS table is confined to in-frame rearrangements and falls short of the full clone set. An unresolved V gene accounts for under half of the shortfall where checked; the remainder is of unknown origin. The V and J calls and clone size are taken from that table; D and trimming were inferred from the DNA. The table for this sample lists about 21,000 clones; 85% of them were counted only once. Of the sample, approximately 12% falls within the top ten clones.

Sequenced here: peripheral blood mononuclear cells (PBMCs), sampled before the fourth cycle of nivolumab. The source is a human donor with classical Hodgkin lymphoma. Here the chain combines TRBV6-5 and TRBJ2-3, with TRBD2 matching 7 junction bases. The CDR3 in this case is CASSFAGVRTDTQYF. In nucleotides, the sequence is TGTGCCAGCAGTTTTGCGGGAGTACGCACAGATACGCAGTATTTT.